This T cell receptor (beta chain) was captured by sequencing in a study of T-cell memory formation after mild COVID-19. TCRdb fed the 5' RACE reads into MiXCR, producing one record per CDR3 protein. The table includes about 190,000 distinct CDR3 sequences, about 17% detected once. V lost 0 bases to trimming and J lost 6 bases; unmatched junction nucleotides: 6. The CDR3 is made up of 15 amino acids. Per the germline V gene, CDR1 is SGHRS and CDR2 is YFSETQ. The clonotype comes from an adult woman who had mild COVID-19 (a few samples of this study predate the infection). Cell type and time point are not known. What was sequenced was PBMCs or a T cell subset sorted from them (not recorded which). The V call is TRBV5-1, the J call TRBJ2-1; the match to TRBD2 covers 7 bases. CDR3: CASSLGTSRANEQFF. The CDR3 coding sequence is TGCGCCAGCAGCTTGGGGACTAGTAGGGCCAATGAGCAGTTCTTC.